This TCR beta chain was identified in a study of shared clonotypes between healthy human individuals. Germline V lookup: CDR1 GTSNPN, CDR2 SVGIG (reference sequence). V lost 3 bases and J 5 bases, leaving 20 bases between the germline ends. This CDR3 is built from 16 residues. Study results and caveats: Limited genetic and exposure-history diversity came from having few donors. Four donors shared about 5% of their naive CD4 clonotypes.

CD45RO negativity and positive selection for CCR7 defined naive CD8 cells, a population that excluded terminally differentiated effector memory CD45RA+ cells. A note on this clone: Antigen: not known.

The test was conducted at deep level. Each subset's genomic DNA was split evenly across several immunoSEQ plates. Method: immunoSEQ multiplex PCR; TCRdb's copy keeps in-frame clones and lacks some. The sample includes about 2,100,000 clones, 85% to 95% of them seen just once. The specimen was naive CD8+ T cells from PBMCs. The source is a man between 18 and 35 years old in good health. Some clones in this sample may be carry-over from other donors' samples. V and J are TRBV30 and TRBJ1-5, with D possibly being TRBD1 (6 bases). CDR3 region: CAWSAPSAGAHQPQHF. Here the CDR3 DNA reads TGTGCCTGGAGCGCCCCCAGCGCGGGGGCCCATCAGCCCCAGCATTTT.